The rows below give T cell receptor beta chains drawn from one sample of a study of identical twins. MiXCR, run by TCRdb on the 5' RACE reads, gives a single entry per CDR3 protein. The sample shows more than 400,000 distinct CDR3 sequences, nearly 15% of them seen only once. These data also featured in a second study, about yellow fever vaccine responses in identical twins.

Sequencing input: CD4+ T cells sorted from blood. These receptors were obtained from a woman in her late teens or twenties in good health. CDR3s include the opening cysteine and the closing phenylalanine or tryptophan. The order of the fields is D gene, V gene, J gene, clone size, CDR3 protein, CDR3 DNA. D genes are given only for firm matches. A clone size is listed for some rows: how often the clone was seen (once, few, many), or a class if it is expanded.

-	TRBV9	TRBJ2-2	-	CASSVAGGVNTGELFF	TGTGCCAGCAGCGTAGCCGGAGGGGTGAACACCGGGGAGCTGTTTTTT
-	TRBV6-2/TRBV6-3	TRBJ1-1	few	CASRDWTDLIMFPEAFF	TGTGCCAGCAGAGACTGGACAGACCTGATTATGTTCCCTGAAGCTTTCTTT
-	TRBV6-1	TRBJ1-1	few	CASSQTVARSTEAFF	TGTGCCAGCAGTCAGACTGTGGCACGGAGCACTGAAGCTTTCTTT
TRBD2	TRBV11-2	TRBJ2-5	-	CASSLDPALAGPLQETQYF	TGTGCCAGCAGCTTAGATCCCGCGCTAGCGGGCCCATTACAAGAGACCCAGTACTTC
-	TRBV12-3/TRBV12-4	TRBJ2-2	many	CASSLGVHTGELFF	TGTGCCAGCAGCCTCGGGGTCCACACCGGGGAGCTGTTTTTT
TRBD1	TRBV13	TRBJ1-5	-	CASSKQGLGNQPQHF	TGTGCCAGCAGCAAACAGGGGCTGGGCAATCAGCCCCAGCATTTT
-	TRBV12-3/TRBV12-4	TRBJ1-6	few	CASSFRAGDNSPLHF	TGTGCCAGCAGTTTCCGAGCAGGGGATAATTCACCCCTCCACTTT
TRBD2	TRBV3-1	TRBJ2-2	few	CASNQRREWGTGELFF	TGTGCCAGCAACCAAAGGCGGGAGTGGGGCACCGGGGAGCTGTTTTTT
TRBD1	TRBV28	TRBJ1-2	few	CASSPAGQGYYGYTF	TGTGCCAGCAGTCCCGCGGGACAGGGTTACTATGGCTACACCTTC
-	TRBV24-1	TRBJ1-2	few	CATWELKDGYTF	TGTGCCACCTGGGAGCTAAAGGATGGCTACACCTTC
-	TRBV4-1	TRBJ1-2	-	CASSQLIGDINYGYTF	TGCGCCAGCAGCCAATTAATCGGCGATATTAACTATGGCTACACCTTC
-	TRBV29-1	TRBJ2-5	-	CSVRRTVGETQYF	TGCAGCGTGCGGAGGACCGTGGGAGAGACCCAGTACTTC
-	TRBV10-3	TRBJ1-2	few	CAISEKAKAGDGYTF	TGTGCCATCAGTGAGAAAGCTAAGGCAGGGGATGGCTACACCTTC
TRBD1	TRBV7-9	TRBJ2-5	few	CASSYSSGGSETQYF	TGTGCCAGCAGCTATAGTTCAGGGGGTTCGGAGACCCAGTACTTC
-	TRBV28	TRBJ1-6	many	CASSLGPRSSYNSPLHF	TGTGCCAGCAGTTTGGGACCCCGGAGCTCCTATAATTCACCCCTCCACTTT
TRBD2	TRBV5-1	TRBJ2-3	many	CASSHPAPGLNTDTQYF	TGCGCCAGCAGCCACCCCGCGCCGGGACTAAACACAGATACGCAGTATTTT
-	TRBV10-1	TRBJ1-2	-	CASSERQGYGYTF	TGCGCCAGCAGTGAGCGGCAGGGCTATGGCTACACCTTC
TRBD1	TRBV5-6	TRBJ2-5	-	CASSKTGVETQYF	TGTGCCAGCTCAAAGACAGGGGTAGAGACCCAGTACTTC
-	TRBV10-3	TRBJ2-1	many	CAISERPMEEQFF	TGTGCCATCAGTGAACGTCCGATGGAGGAGCAGTTCTTC
-	TRBV6-1	TRBJ2-1	few	CASREGVDTEQFF	TGTGCCAGCAGAGAGGGCGTGGATACTGAGCAGTTCTTC
TRBD2	TRBV5-5	TRBJ2-2	few	CASSLAGEDTGELFF	TGTGCCAGCAGCTTAGCGGGAGAGGACACCGGGGAGCTGTTTTTT
TRBD1	TRBV6-1	TRBJ2-5	few	CASSDFGTGEETQYF	TGTGCCAGCAGTGACTTCGGGACAGGGGAAGAGACCCAGTACTTC
TRBD1	TRBV11-2	TRBJ1-2	-	CASSPGTDPYGYTF	TGTGCCAGCAGCCCAGGGACAGATCCGTATGGCTACACCTTC
-	TRBV24-1	TRBJ2-7	-	CATKKSGPADEQYF	TGTGCCACCAAAAAATCCGGGCCCGCGGACGAGCAGTACTTC
TRBD2	TRBV6-5	TRBJ2-1	once	CASSYSASGGADEQFF	TGTGCCAGCAGTTACTCCGCTAGCGGGGGGGCGGATGAGCAGTTCTTC
-	TRBV3-1	TRBJ2-3	many	CASSQDWSPSTDTQYF	TGTGCCAGCAGCCAAGATTGGAGTCCCAGCACAGATACGCAGTATTTT
TRBD2	TRBV5-1	TRBJ2-1	-	CASSLGGVGTSRYNEQFF	TGCGCCAGCAGCTTGGGGGGGGTCGGGACTAGCCGTTACAATGAGCAGTTCTTC
-	TRBV5-1	TRBJ2-2	many	CASSLAGNTGELFF	TGCGCCAGCAGCTTGGCCGGGAACACCGGGGAGCTGTTTTTT
TRBD1	TRBV20-1	TRBJ1-5	-	CSAPDRSNQPQHF	TGCAGTGCACCGGACAGGAGCAATCAGCCCCAGCATTTT
-	TRBV5-1	TRBJ2-1	few	CASRRGGSGDEQFF	TGCGCCAGCAGGAGAGGCGGGTCTGGGGATGAGCAGTTCTTC
-	TRBV20-1	TRBJ2-7	few	CSGRGAPSPYEQYF	TGCAGCGGACGAGGGGCACCTTCTCCCTACGAGCAGTACTTC
-	TRBV3-1	TRBJ2-7	few	CASSQDGDYEQYF	TGTGCCAGCAGCCAAGATGGAGACTACGAGCAGTACTTC
TRBD2	TRBV2	TRBJ2-1	once	CASSAAAGVRLAEQFF	TGTGCCAGCAGTGCGGCGGCGGGGGTGCGGTTGGCTGAGCAGTTCTTC
-	TRBV2	TRBJ2-5	-	CASSPGPYF	TGTGCCAGCAGTCCGGGACCGTACTTC
TRBD1	TRBV28	TRBJ1-2	-	CASSPPPRTGPRNGYTF	TGTGCCAGCAGCCCCCCTCCGCGGACAGGCCCCAGAAATGGCTACACCTTC
-	TRBV25-1	TRBJ2-5	-	CASSEFGRETQYF	TGTGCCAGCAGTGAATTTGGTCGGGAGACCCAGTACTTC
-	TRBV6-5	TRBJ1-1	few	CASSYSNGEAFF	TGTGCCAGCAGTTACTCGAACGGTGAAGCTTTCTTT
-	TRBV6-1	TRBJ2-4	-	CASREGVAKNIQYF	TGTGCCAGTCGAGAAGGGGTAGCCAAAAACATTCAGTACTTC
-	TRBV3-1	TRBJ1-6	few	CASSQVEDSSPLHF	TGTGCCAGCAGCCAAGTTGAGGACAGTTCACCCCTCCACTTT
TRBD2	TRBV14	TRBJ2-1	few	CASRGLAEGSYNEQFF	TGTGCCAGCAGAGGGCTAGCGGAGGGCTCCTACAATGAGCAGTTCTTC
-	TRBV2	TRBJ1-2	few	CASSGSQGSGYTF	TGTGCCAGCAGTGGAAGCCAGGGCTCTGGCTACACCTTC
-	TRBV5-1	TRBJ2-1	many	CASSLVAGRYNEQFF	TGCGCCAGCAGCTTGGTTGCCGGCAGGTACAATGAGCAGTTCTTC
-	TRBV4-1	TRBJ2-6	few	CASSQGEPGANVLTF	TGCGCCAGCAGCCAAGGGGAACCCGGGGCCAACGTCCTGACTTTC
TRBD1	TRBV2	TRBJ1-1	few	CASRTGSVVVNTEAFF	TGTGCCAGCAGGACAGGGTCGGTTGTTGTGAACACTGAAGCTTTCTTT
-	TRBV12-3/TRBV12-4	TRBJ2-3	few	CASSRKVDTQYF	TGTGCCAGCAGTCGGAAAGTCGATACGCAGTATTTT
TRBD1	TRBV3-1	TRBJ1-2	few	CASSSRGQGNRYYGYTF	TGTGCCAGCAGTTCACGTGGACAGGGGAATCGGTACTATGGCTACACCTTC
-	TRBV5-1	TRBJ1-1	-	CASSSERTSTEAFF	TGCGCCAGCAGCTCCGAACGAACAAGTACTGAAGCTTTCTTT
TRBD1	TRBV10-3	TRBJ2-1	-	CAISEQFLDRGDYNEQFF	TGTGCCATCAGTGAGCAATTCTTAGACAGGGGGGACTACAATGAGCAGTTCTTC
-	TRBV24-1	TRBJ2-1	few	CATSDSLAGASNEQFF	TGTGCCACCAGTGATTCGCTGGCGGGGGCGAGCAATGAGCAGTTCTTC
TRBD1	TRBV5-6	TRBJ2-1	few	CASSLLDREIYNEQFF	TGTGCCAGCAGCTTGTTGGACAGGGAGATCTACAATGAGCAGTTCTTC
-	TRBV10-3	TRBJ1-4	-	CAISESPTASGEKLFF	TGTGCCATCAGTGAGTCCCCGACGGCCTCGGGGGAAAAACTGTTTTTT
-	TRBV24-1	TRBJ2-3	few	CATTDRFFTDTQYF	TGTGCCACCACGGACAGATTCTTCACAGATACGCAGTATTTT
-	TRBV7-2	TRBJ2-2	-	CASSFRGIGELFF	TGTGCCAGCAGCTTCAGGGGCATCGGGGAGCTGTTTTTT
TRBD2	TRBV2	TRBJ2-1	-	CASNVAGGPNEQFF	TGTGCCAGCAATGTAGCGGGGGGGCCCAATGAGCAGTTCTTC
TRBD1	TRBV10-1	TRBJ2-1	few	CASSESTGGTEQFF	TGCGCCAGCAGTGAGTCGACAGGGGGCACCGAGCAGTTCTTC
-	TRBV20-1	TRBJ2-1	few	CSASGLRTYNEQFF	TGCAGTGCTAGCGGACTCAGGACTTACAATGAGCAGTTCTTC
-	TRBV12-3/TRBV12-4	TRBJ2-7	few	CASSLNVGAYEQYF	TGTGCCAGCAGTTTGAATGTTGGCGCCTACGAGCAGTACTTC
-	TRBV20-1	TRBJ2-4	few	CSALKLAKNIQYF	TGCAGTGCCCTAAAATTAGCCAAAAACATTCAGTACTTC
TRBD1	TRBV29-1	TRBJ1-1	-	CSGGQGTEAFF	TGCAGCGGGGGACAGGGGACTGAAGCTTTCTTT